These T cell receptor beta chains were read from a single sample in a study of T cell repertoires in cytomegalovirus infection. No antigen has been assigned to these receptors. MiXCR was run by TCRdb on the reads, yielding one entry per CDR3 protein. The table has 650,000 to 850,000 distinct CDR3 sequences, about 27% seen once. Sample: cultured CD8+ T cells from PBMCs, taken from culture after CMV antigen stimulation. The origin of the receptors is a human donor in good health (CMV status not recorded). Some clones in this sample may be carry-over from other donors' samples. Both conserved end residues are part of each CDR3. The D gene is left open where the match is weak. Size tells how often a clone was seen (once, few, many) or the class of an expanded clone, and some rows leave it out.

TRBV6-6	TRBJ1-5	NA	NA	CASSYVRGRDQPQHF	TGTGCCAGCAGTTACGTCAGGGGAAGGGATCAGCCCCAGCATTTT
TRBV27	TRBJ1-1	NA	NA	CASSFGTPQAEAFF	TGTGCCAGCAGTTTCGGGACCCCACAGGCTGAAGCTTTCTTT
TRBV7-6	TRBJ1-1	NA	NA	CASSLEPGGTEAFF	TGTGCCAGCAGCTTAGAGCCGGGCGGCACTGAAGCTTTCTTT
TRBV5-1	TRBJ2-7	NA	NA	CASSFTVESSYEQYF	TGCGCCAGCAGCTTTACAGTGGAGAGCTCCTACGAGCAGTACTTC
TRBV7-9	TRBJ2-1	few	TRBD2	CASSLKGLAGSQNEQFF	TGTGCCAGCAGCTTAAAGGGACTAGCGGGGTCGCAAAATGAGCAGTTCTTC
TRBV20-1	TRBJ2-5	few	NA	CSARSPSRETQYF	TGCAGTGCTAGGAGCCCATCACGAGAGACCCAGTACTTC
TRBV20-1	TRBJ2-1	NA	NA	CSARDRRRTYNEQFF	TGCAGTGCTAGGGACAGACGAAGGACCTACAATGAGCAGTTCTTC
TRBV19	TRBJ2-2	NA	NA	CASSIPGNTGELFF	TGTGCCAGTAGTATCCCGGGGAACACCGGGGAGCTGTTTTTT
TRBV7-3	TRBJ2-1	NA	TRBD1	CASSLGQGKEQFF	TGTGCCAGCAGCCTAGGACAGGGCAAAGAGCAGTTCTTC
TRBV27	TRBJ2-3	few	NA	CASSLATAPDTQYF	TGTGCCAGCAGTTTAGCGACGGCCCCAGATACGCAGTATTTT
TRBV19	TRBJ1-5	once	NA	CASGLAQPQHF	TGTGCCAGCGGTCTTGCTCAGCCCCAGCATTTT
TRBV7-6	TRBJ1-4	NA	NA	CVSSSLGPWGPNEKLFF	TGTGTCAGCAGCTCGCTGGGCCCCTGGGGGCCTAATGAAAAACTGTTTTTT
TRBV7-9	TRBJ2-7	NA	TRBD1	CASSWTGASSYEQYF	TGTGCCAGCAGCTGGACAGGCGCAAGCTCCTACGAGCAGTACTTC
TRBV19	TRBJ2-3	NA	NA	CASSVWGGAGSDTQYF	TGTGCCAGTAGTGTATGGGGGGGGGCCGGGTCAGATACGCAGTATTTT
TRBV6-1	TRBJ1-1	few	NA	CASSDYEAAEEAFF	TGTGCCAGCAGTGATTACGAGGCTGCCGAGGAAGCTTTCTTT
TRBV6-2/TRBV6-3	TRBJ2-2	NA	TRBD1	CASSLDRGGGELFF	TGTGCCAGCAGTTTGGACAGGGGCGGCGGGGAGCTGTTTTTT
TRBV28	TRBJ2-5	NA	TRBD1	CASSAGTGGAETQYF	TGTGCCAGCAGTGCCGGGACAGGGGGCGCGGAGACCCAGTACTTC
TRBV7-9	TRBJ1-1	few	TRBD1	CASSLVNRQGGGNTEAFF	TGTGCCAGCAGCTTAGTGAATCGACAGGGTGGAGGGAACACTGAAGCTTTCTTT
TRBV20-1	TRBJ2-3	NA	TRBD2	CSARGRLAGGFTDTQYF	TGCAGTGCTAGAGGCCGACTAGCGGGGGGATTCACAGATACGCAGTATTTT
TRBV6-1	TRBJ2-3	NA	TRBD1	CASSEWDRGSTDTQYF	TGTGCCAGCAGTGAATGGGACAGGGGAAGCACAGATACGCAGTATTTT
TRBV13	TRBJ2-5	NA	NA	CASSPRAGRGETQYF	TGTGCCAGCAGCCCCCGGGCAGGCAGGGGAGAGACCCAGTACTTC
TRBV7-2	TRBJ1-2	few	NA	CASTSRGYGYTF	TGTGCCAGCACATCGAGGGGCTATGGCTACACCTTC
TRBV12-3/TRBV12-4	TRBJ2-5	NA	TRBD2	CASSFAPGLAQETQNF	TGTGCCAGCAGTTTTGCCCCAGGACTAGCACAAGAGACCCAGAACTTC
TRBV7-2	TRBJ2-3	many	NA	CASSSDSGTDTQYF	TGTGCCAGCAGCTCGGATTCGGGCACAGATACGCAGTATTTT
TRBV6-1	TRBJ2-7	NA	TRBD1	CASSYRDRGHEQYF	TGTGCCAGCAGTTATAGGGACAGGGGGCACGAGCAGTACTTC
TRBV19	TRBJ1-1	NA	NA	CASRGPVSTEAFF	TGTGCCAGCAGAGGGCCGGTGAGCACTGAAGCTTTCTTT
TRBV2	TRBJ2-1	few	NA	CASSRTYNEQFF	TGTGCCAGCAGCCGTACCTACAATGAGCAGTTCTTC
TRBV7-7	TRBJ2-5	many	NA	CASSLRTGQETQYF	TGTGCTAGCAGCTTACGGACGGGCCAAGAGACCCAGTACTTC
TRBV7-9	TRBJ1-5	NA	TRBD1	CASSLDRDRGIGQPQHF	TGTGCCAGCAGCTTAGACCGGGACAGGGGGATAGGTCAGCCCCAGCATTTT
TRBV6-4	TRBJ2-1	few	TRBD1	CASPGQGIYNEQFF	TGTGCCAGCCCTGGACAGGGAATCTACAATGAGCAGTTCTTC
TRBV27	TRBJ2-1	few	NA	CASSLSTSHEQFF	TGTGCCAGCAGTTTATCGACTAGTCATGAGCAGTTCTTC
TRBV14	TRBJ2-7	NA	TRBD1	CASSQDRNRQGRYEQYF	TGTGCCAGCAGCCAAGATCGAAACCGACAGGGACGCTACGAGCAGTACTTC
TRBV2	TRBJ1-2	NA	NA	CASSEAWVGNYGYTF	TGTGCCAGCAGTGAAGCTTGGGTGGGAAACTATGGCTACACCTTC
TRBV7-6	TRBJ2-6	NA	NA	CASHSGTNVLTF	TGTGCCAGTCACTCTGGGACCAACGTCCTGACTTTC
TRBV5-5	TRBJ1-1	NA	NA	CASTPSTANTEAFF	TGTGCCAGCACCCCCTCGACGGCTAACACTGAAGCTTTCTTT
TRBV4-1	TRBJ2-3	many	NA	CASSGTGLVDTQYF	TGCGCCAGCAGCGGTACAGGGTTGGTAGATACGCAGTATTTT
TRBV7-6	TRBJ2-1	NA	NA	CASSLGWSESNEQFF	TGTGCCAGCAGCTTAGGATGGAGCGAATCCAATGAGCAGTTCTTC
TRBV20-1	TRBJ2-1	few	NA	CSAVAADYNEQFF	TGCAGTGCTGTAGCGGCGGATTACAATGAGCAGTTCTTC
TRBV7-6	TRBJ2-4	few	NA	CASSLGPGNLQYF	TGTGCCAGCAGCTTAGGACCAGGGAACCTTCAGTACTTC
TRBV12-3/TRBV12-4	TRBJ2-2	few	NA	CASTGAENTGELFF	TGTGCCAGCACAGGGGCTGAGAACACCGGGGAGCTGTTTTTT
TRBV10-3	TRBJ2-2	NA	NA	CAIEFSGELFF	TGTGCCATCGAATTTTCCGGGGAGCTGTTTTTT
TRBV27	TRBJ2-1	many	NA	CASSSGGSSYNEQFF	TGTGCCAGCAGCTCCGGGGGTTCCTCCTACAATGAGCAGTTCTTC
TRBV6-5	TRBJ2-2	NA	TRBD1	CASSGGDRGLSGELFF	TGTGCCAGCAGTGGGGGGGACAGGGGGCTGTCCGGGGAGCTGTTTTTT
TRBV6-2/TRBV6-3	TRBJ1-1	few	TRBD1	CASSGDRGLTEAFF	TGTGCCAGCAGCGGCGACAGGGGCCTAACTGAAGCTTTCTTT
TRBV7-9	TRBJ2-4	many	TRBD1	CASSPGTGTKNIQYF	TGTGCCAGCAGCCCAGGGACAGGGACCAAAAACATTCAGTACTTC
TRBV7-2	TRBJ1-1	many	TRBD1	CASSLAQGVNTEAFF	TGTGCCAGCAGCTTAGCACAGGGGGTGAACACTGAAGCTTTCTTT
TRBV7-2	TRBJ2-2	many	NA	CASSEKANTGELFF	TGTGCCAGCAGCGAAAAAGCGAACACCGGGGAGCTGTTTTTT
TRBV12-3/TRBV12-4	TRBJ1-4	NA	TRBD1	CASTLTTGGWGEKLFF	TGTGCCAGCACCCTAACGACAGGGGGCTGGGGTGAAAAACTGTTTTTT
TRBV4-1	TRBJ1-1	few	NA	CASSQTANTEAFF	TGCGCCAGCAGCCAAACTGCGAACACTGAAGCTTTCTTT
TRBV5-1	TRBJ2-5	NA	TRBD1	CASSFSGGLKEGQYF	TGCGCCAGCAGCTTTTCAGGGGGCCTAAAAGAGGGCCAGTACTTC
TRBV27	TRBJ1-2	few	NA	CASSPEGLYGYTF	TGTGCCAGCAGTCCGGAAGGGCTCTATGGCTACACCTTC
TRBV5-6	TRBJ2-7	NA	TRBD1	CASSLGRGRPDEQYF	TGTGCCAGCAGCTTAGGCAGGGGGCGCCCCGACGAGCAGTACTTC
TRBV4-1	TRBJ2-1	NA	TRBD2	CASSQGEGAHNEQFF	TGCGCCAGCAGCCAAGGGGAGGGTGCTCACAATGAGCAGTTCTTC
TRBV27	TRBJ2-3	NA	TRBD1	CASSYRNRGSDTQYF	TGTGCCAGCAGCTACCGGAACAGGGGGTCAGATACGCAGTATTTT
TRBV27	TRBJ2-1	few	TRBD1	CASTNGQGKRNEQFF	TGTGCCAGCACCAACGGACAGGGCAAGAGGAATGAGCAGTTCTTC